Following are 24 T cell receptor beta chains from one sample sequenced in a study of T-cell memory formation after mild COVID-19. MiXCR, run by TCRdb on the 5' RACE reads, gives a single entry per CDR3 protein. Here the sample spans roughly 80,000 distinct CDR3 sequences, 14% being singletons. Source material: PBMCs or a T cell subset sorted from them (not recorded which). These receptor sequences come from an adult woman who had mild COVID-19 (a few samples of this study predate the infection). Cell type and time point are not known.

This clonotype has only a few counts. The V gene is TRBV5-1, the J gene TRBJ2-7; 8 bases are a match to TRBD1. V dropped 4 bases and J dropped 6; count of bases not matched to a gene: 9. The CDR3 consists of 14 residues. Looked up from germline, CDR1 is SGHRS and CDR2 is YFSETQ. CDR3 region: CASSPGGQGGEQYF. The CDR3 DNA sequence: TGCGCCAGCAGCCCCGGCGGACAGGGAGGCGAGCAGTACTTC.

This chain connects TRBV20-1 to TRBJ1-1, with D hard to call. The germline V gene has CDR1 DFQATT and CDR2 SNEGSKA (reference sequence). Trimming took 6 bases from V and 0 from J, leaving 11 bases between them. The CDR3 consists of 13 residues. The CDR3 DNA is TGCAGTGCCAGCGGCAACATGAACACTGAAGCTTTCTTT. This translates into CSASGNMNTEAFF.

The chain recombines TRBV11-2 with TRBJ2-1, with 9 bases aligning to TRBD2. Trimming took 2 bases from V and 5 from J; bases not matched to a gene: 4. Germline V gene lookup returns CDR1 SGHAT and CDR2 FQNNGV. The CDR3 contains 15 residues. CDR3 bases: TGTGCCAGCAGCTTATCTAGCGGGGTAAACAATGAGCAGTTCTTC. Its translation: CASSLSSGVNNEQFF.

The chain is built from TRBV12-3 or TRBV12-4 and TRBJ2-5; 8 bases align to TRBD2. Trimming removed 5 bases from V and 1 base from J; junction bases left unmatched: 15. The CDR3 consists of 18 residues. This chain's CDR3 is CASSPSPGPGGPQETQYF. The CDR3 DNA reads as TGTGCCAGCAGTCCCTCCCCCGGCCCGGGGGGGCCCCAAGAGACCCAGTACTTC.

This clonotype occurred a few times. This chain joins TRBV12-3 or TRBV12-4 and TRBJ2-1, with TRBD2 identical over 7 bases. After removal of 4 bases from V and 3 bases from J, the junction contained 15 bases not matched to a gene. The CDR3 spans 18 residues. CDR3 sequence (DNA): TGTGCCAGCAGTTGGGGGGGGACCGGGACGCCAGACTACAATGAGCAGTTCTTC. Translation gives CASSWGGTGTPDYNEQFF.

The genes are TRBV7-2 and TRBJ2-3, with D unresolved. Germline V gene sequence: CDR1 SGHTA, CDR2 FQGNSA. Trimming stripped 5 bases from V and 2 bases from J, with 14 bases between. This CDR3 comprises 15 residues. Written as DNA, the CDR3 is TGTGCCAGCAGCCCAGTAGGCTGGACCACAGATACGCAGTATTTT. The encoded protein is CASSPVGWTTDTQYF. Full variable domain (rest looked up from reference TRBV7-2 and TRBJ2-3): GAGVSQSPSNKVTEKGKDVELRCDPISGHTALYWYRQSLGQGLEFLIYFQGNSAPDKSGLPSDRFSAERTGGSVSTLTIQRTQQEDSAVYLCASSPVGWTTDTQYFGPGTRLTVL.

CDR3 bases: TGTGCCAGCAGCCCGGGGGGAGCCCTAGGGGGGTACAATGAGCAGTTCTTC. As protein: CASSPGGALGGYNEQFF. The chain recombines TRBV7-9 with TRBJ2-1, with TRBD2 as a possible D gene (7 bases). The germline CDR1 and CDR2 sequences are SEHNR and FQNEAQ (reference sequence). The CDR3 contains 17 residues. V lost 5 bases, J lost 4 bases, and 21 bases lay in between.

The table lists this clonotype with a few counts. The chain links TRBV6-5 to TRBJ2-2; 12 bases are shared with TRBD2. With 6 bases clipped from V and 3 bases from J, the junction kept 5 bases outside the gene matches. The CDR3 totals 16 residues. Germline assignment: CDR1 MNHEY and CDR2 SVGAGI. In DNA, the CDR3 is TGTGCCAGCAGGGACGGGACTAGCGGGTACACCGGGGAGCTGTTTTTT. It encodes CASRDGTSGYTGELFF.

This chain links TRBV5-4 with TRBJ2-7; no firm D call. Deletions cut 4 bases from V and 2 bases from J, with 19 bases between. The CDR3 has 16 residues. CDR1 SGHNT and CDR2 YYREEE come from the germline V gene (reference sequence). Here the CDR3 DNA reads TGTGCCAGCAGCCCAGGACGTCAGCATTTACCCTACGAGCAGTACTTC. Translation: CASSPGRQHLPYEQYF.

The table lists this clonotype with a few counts. The V gene is TRBV12-3 or TRBV12-4, the J gene TRBJ2-2; TRBD2 is a possible D gene (6 bases). The germline V and J ends were trimmed by 3 bases and 6 bases, with 8 bases remaining between them. The CDR3 runs to 13 residues. CDR3 protein: CASSFAGPGELFF. For the CDR3, the DNA is TGTGCCAGCAGTTTTGCGGGACCCGGGGAGCTGTTTTTT.

In this sample, this clonotype turned up a few times. The chain carries TRBV12-3 or TRBV12-4 and TRBJ1-5; no clear D. There are 12 residues in the CDR3. V gave up 6 bases and J gave up 6 bases, with 9 bases separating them. For the CDR3, the DNA is TGTGCCAGCAGCTTCAGACGTCAGCCCCAGCATTTT. This sequence encodes CASSFRRQPQHF.

V usage is TRBV29-1 and J usage is TRBJ2-7; weak D call: TRBD2 (6 bases). CDR1 SQVTM and CDR2 ANQGSEA come from the germline V gene. V lost 6 bases and J lost 2, with 14 bases in between. CDR3 length: 13 amino acids. The DNA of the CDR3 is TGCAGCGTCCTGGGAGGACGCCCCTACGAGCAGTACTTC. It codes for CSVLGGRPYEQYF.

This clonotype occurred many times. The rearrangement uses TRBV12-3 or TRBV12-4 and TRBJ2-3, with D possibly being TRBD2 (6 bases). V was shortened by 5 bases and J by 0 bases, with 12 bases between the two germline ends. This CDR3 has 15 amino acids. The CDR3, as DNA: TGTGCCAGCAGTCGACGGCGGGGCAGCACAGATACGCAGTATTTT. Translation gives CASSRRRGSTDTQYF.

This clonotype has a count of ten or more. The chain has TRBV27 and TRBJ2-2; the match to TRBD2 covers 11 bases. CDR3 length equals 14 residues. CDR1 is MNHEY and CDR2 is SMNVEV in the germline V gene (reference sequence). The junction had 4 bases not matched to a gene; V was cut back by 6 bases and J by 7 bases. CDR3 nucleotide sequence: TGTGCCAGCAGACTAGCGGGAGCGGACGGGGAGCTGTTTTTT. It specifies CASRLAGADGELFF.

The chain joins TRBV27 to TRBJ1-1; D not resolved. Looked up from germline, CDR1 is MNHEY and CDR2 is SMNVEV (reference sequence). This CDR3 region has 17 residues. Trimming pared 2 bases from V and 4 bases from J, leaving 20 bases between. The CDR3 protein is CASSLRGSPMLSTEAFF. The CDR3 nucleotides are TGTGCCAGCAGTTTAAGAGGGTCCCCCATGTTGAGCACTGAAGCTTTCTTT.

This clonotype was detected ten times or more. This rearrangement joins TRBV6-5 to TRBJ1-1; D is undetermined. V was clipped by 0 bases and J by 7 bases, with 12 bases between them. CDR3 size: 14 residues. Germline V gene sequence: CDR1 MNHEY, CDR2 SVGAGI. Here the CDR3 reads CASSYSNGGYEAFF. Written as DNA, the CDR3 is TGTGCCAGCAGTTACTCGAACGGAGGCTATGAAGCTTTCTTT.

The chain is built from TRBV15 and TRBJ2-7, with D possibly matching TRBD1 (5 bases). The CDR3 spans 13 residues. Germline lookup yields CDR1 LNHNV and CDR2 YYDKDF (reference sequence). V lost 3 bases, J lost 5 bases, and 11 bases lay in between. As DNA, the CDR3 is TGTGCCACCAGCAGCAGGGAATCTAACGAGCAGTACTTC. As protein: CATSSRESNEQYF.

This clonotype has more than one count but fewer than ten. The rearrangement uses TRBV20-1 and TRBJ2-7; 13 positions agree with TRBD2. CDR1 is DFQATT and CDR2 is SNEGSKA in the germline V gene (reference sequence). The CDR3 sequence is 17 residues long. V was clipped by 6 bases and J by 2 bases; unmatched bases: 13. This CDR3 reads CSAPPTPGLAGAYEQYF. CDR3 coding DNA: TGCAGTGCGCCCCCGACCCCCGGACTAGCGGGAGCCTACGAGCAGTACTTC.

A few counts support this clonotype. This chain links TRBV12-3 or TRBV12-4 with TRBJ2-5; the D is unclear. Trimming shortened V by 5 bases and J by 0 bases, and 7 bases separated the two germline ends. This CDR3 spans 13 amino acids. CDR3: CASSLQYQETQYF. In DNA form, the CDR3 reads TGTGCCAGCAGTCTACAGTACCAAGAGACCCAGTACTTC.

This clonotype was detected only a few times. The chain joins TRBV29-1 to TRBJ1-1; TRBD1 matches 7 bases. V gave up 7 bases and J gave up 0 bases; unmatched junction bases: 8. Germline V CDR1 and CDR2: SQVTM, ANQGSEA. This CDR3 has 14 amino acids. CDR3 sequence (DNA): TGCAGCGCCGATAGCGGGACAGTGAACACTGAAGCTTTCTTT. This translates into CSADSGTVNTEAFF. Combining the CDR3 with reference TRBV29-1 and TRBJ1-1 gives the whole variable domain SAVISQKPSRDICQRGTSLTIQCQVDSQVTMMFWYRQQPGQSLTLIATANQGSEATYESGFVIDKFPISRPNLTFSTLTVSNMSPEDSSIYLCSADSGTVNTEAFFGQGTRLTVV.

This sequence joins TRBV27 and TRBJ1-1; D gene uncertain. V was shortened by 5 bases and J by 2 bases, with 18 bases between the two germline ends. The germline CDR1 and CDR2 sequences are MNHEY and SMNVEV (reference sequence). The CDR3 loop spans 16 amino acids. The CDR3 reads CASSPRFNSLNTEAFF. The CDR3 bases are TGTGCCAGCAGTCCGAGGTTCAACTCCCTTAACACTGAAGCTTTCTTT.

The V call is TRBV5-1, the J call TRBJ2-1; 11 bases are a match to TRBD1. The CDR3 is made up of 16 amino acids. V trimming: 3 bases; J trimming: 6 bases; junction bases outside the gene matches: 8. Per germline, CDR1 SGHRS and CDR2 YFSETQ. The CDR3 bases are TGCGCCAGCAGCTCGGAGGAGGGACAGGGGGTCAATGAGCAGTTCTTC. Amino acids: CASSSEEGQGVNEQFF.

There are many counts of this clonotype. The chain joins TRBV4-3 to TRBJ2-1; D remains unclear. This CDR3 is 16 amino acids long. Trimming shortened V by 0 bases and J by 2 bases, and 11 bases separated the two germline ends. Germline CDR1 reads LGHNA; CDR2 reads YSLEER. DNA of the CDR3: TGCGCCAGCAGCCAAGATCTGCCAGAGCCCTACAATGAGCAGTTCTTC. As protein: CASSQDLPEPYNEQFF.

The rearrangement joins TRBV7-8 to TRBJ2-3, with TRBD1 identical over 7 bases. There are 16 residues in the CDR3. Trimming at V came to 2 bases and at J to 2 bases, leaving 7 bases not matched to a gene. The germline V gene has CDR1 SGHVS and CDR2 FQNEAQ. This chain's CDR3 is CASSLPGTALTDTQYF. The CDR3 nucleotides are TGTGCCAGCAGCTTACCCGGGACAGCCCTCACAGATACGCAGTATTTT.